The TCR beta chain under discussion was sequenced for a study of early T cells in non-severe SARS-CoV-2 infection. Each CDR3 protein is one row after TCRdb ran MiXCR on the 5' RACE reads. The table has fewer than 60,000 distinct CDR3 sequences, about 11% seen once. Germline V gene data show CDR1 as SGHNT and CDR2 as YENEEA. Trimming took 5 bases from V and 4 from J; bases not matched to a gene: 7. The CDR3 contains 16 residues. This clonotype was recorded at least ten times. The chain has TRBV11-3 and TRBJ2-3, with 12 bases fitting TRBD2. Sequencing input: whole blood. The sequence derives from an adult who was a healthcare worker with PCR-confirmed SARS-CoV-2 infection or an uninfected control (not recorded which). CDR3 residues: CASSALAGGQADTQYF. CDR3 DNA: TGTGCCAGCAGCGCGCTAGCGGGAGGGCAGGCAGATACGCAGTATTTT.